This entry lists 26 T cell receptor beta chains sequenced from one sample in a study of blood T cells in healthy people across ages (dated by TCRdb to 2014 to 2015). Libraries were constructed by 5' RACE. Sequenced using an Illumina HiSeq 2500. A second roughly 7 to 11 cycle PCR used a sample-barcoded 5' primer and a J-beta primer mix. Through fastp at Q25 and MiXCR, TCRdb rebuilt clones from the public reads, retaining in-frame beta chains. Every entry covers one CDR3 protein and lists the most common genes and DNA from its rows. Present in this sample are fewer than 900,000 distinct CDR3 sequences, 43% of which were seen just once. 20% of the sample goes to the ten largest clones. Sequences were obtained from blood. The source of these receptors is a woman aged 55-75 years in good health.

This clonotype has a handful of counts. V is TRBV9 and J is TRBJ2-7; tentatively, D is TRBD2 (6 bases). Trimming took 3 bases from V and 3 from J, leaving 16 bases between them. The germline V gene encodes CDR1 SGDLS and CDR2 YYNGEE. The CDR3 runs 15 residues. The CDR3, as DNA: TGTGCCAGCAGCGCCGGCGGGGCTCTCGGCTACGAGCAGTACTTC. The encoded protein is CASSAGGALGYEQYF.

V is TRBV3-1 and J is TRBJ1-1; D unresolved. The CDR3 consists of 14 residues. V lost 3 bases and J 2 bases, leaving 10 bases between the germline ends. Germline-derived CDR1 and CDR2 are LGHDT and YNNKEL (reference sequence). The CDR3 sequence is CASSHEAANTEAFF. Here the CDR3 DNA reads TGTGCCAGCAGCCACGAGGCGGCCAACACTGAAGCTTTCTTT.

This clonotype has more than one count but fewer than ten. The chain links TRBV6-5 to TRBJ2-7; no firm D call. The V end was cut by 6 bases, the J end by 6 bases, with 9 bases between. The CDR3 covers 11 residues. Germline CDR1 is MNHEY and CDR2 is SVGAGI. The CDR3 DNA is TGTGCCAGCAGCTTGGACGGCGAGCAGTACTTC. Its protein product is CASSLDGEQYF.

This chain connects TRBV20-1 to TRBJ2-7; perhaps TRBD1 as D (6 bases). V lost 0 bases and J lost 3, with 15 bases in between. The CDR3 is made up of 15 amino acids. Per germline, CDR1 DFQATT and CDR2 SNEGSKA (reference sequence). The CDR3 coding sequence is TGCAGTGCTAGAGATACCGGGACACCTTACTACGAGCAGTACTTC. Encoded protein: CSARDTGTPYYEQYF.

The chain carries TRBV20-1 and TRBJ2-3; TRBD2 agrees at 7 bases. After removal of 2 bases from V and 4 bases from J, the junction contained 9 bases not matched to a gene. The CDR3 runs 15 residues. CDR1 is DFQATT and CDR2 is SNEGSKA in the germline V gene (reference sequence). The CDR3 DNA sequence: TGCAGTGCTAGATTGTCGGGCGGGGGACCAGATACGCAGTATTTT. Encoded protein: CSARLSGGGPDTQYF.

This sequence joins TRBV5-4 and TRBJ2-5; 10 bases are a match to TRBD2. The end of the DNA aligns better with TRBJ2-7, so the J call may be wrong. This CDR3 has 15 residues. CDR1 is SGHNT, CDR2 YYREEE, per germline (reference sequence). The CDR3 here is CASSRPGLAWCEQYF. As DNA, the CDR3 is TGTGCCAGCAGCCGACCGGGACTAGCGTGGTGCGAGCAGTACTTC.

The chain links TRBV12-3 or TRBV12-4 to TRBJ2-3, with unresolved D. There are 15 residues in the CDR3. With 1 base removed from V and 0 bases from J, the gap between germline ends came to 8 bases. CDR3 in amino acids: CASSLGISSTDTQYF. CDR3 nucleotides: TGTGCCAGCAGTTTAGGCATTTCGAGCACAGATACGCAGTATTTT.

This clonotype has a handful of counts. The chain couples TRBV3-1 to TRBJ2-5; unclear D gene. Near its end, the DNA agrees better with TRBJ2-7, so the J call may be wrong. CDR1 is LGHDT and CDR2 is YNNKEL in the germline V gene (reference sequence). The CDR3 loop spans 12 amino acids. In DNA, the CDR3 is TGTGCCAGCAGCCGAGTCAACTACGAGCAGTACTTC. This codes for CASSRVNYEQYF.

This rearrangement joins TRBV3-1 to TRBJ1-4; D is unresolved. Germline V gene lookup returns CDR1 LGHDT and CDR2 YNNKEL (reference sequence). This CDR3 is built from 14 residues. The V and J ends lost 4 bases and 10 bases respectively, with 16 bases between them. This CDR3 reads CASSPVGMHSKLFF. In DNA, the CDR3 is TGTGCCAGCAGCCCAGTGGGCATGCACTCAAAACTGTTTTTT.

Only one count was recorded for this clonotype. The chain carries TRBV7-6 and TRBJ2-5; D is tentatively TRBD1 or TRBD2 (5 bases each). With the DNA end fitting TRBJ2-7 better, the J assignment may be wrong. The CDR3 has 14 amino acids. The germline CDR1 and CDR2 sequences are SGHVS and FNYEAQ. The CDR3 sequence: CASSPMTAVYEQYF. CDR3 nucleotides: TGTGCCAGCAGCCCTATGACAGCGGTCTACGAGCAGTACTTC.

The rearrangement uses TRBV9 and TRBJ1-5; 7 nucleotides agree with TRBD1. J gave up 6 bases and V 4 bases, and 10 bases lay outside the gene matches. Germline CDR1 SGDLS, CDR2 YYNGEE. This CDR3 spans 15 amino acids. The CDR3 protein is CASSQSGGEGQPQHF. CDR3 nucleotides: TGTGCCAGCAGCCAGTCAGGGGGGGAAGGTCAGCCCCAGCATTTT.

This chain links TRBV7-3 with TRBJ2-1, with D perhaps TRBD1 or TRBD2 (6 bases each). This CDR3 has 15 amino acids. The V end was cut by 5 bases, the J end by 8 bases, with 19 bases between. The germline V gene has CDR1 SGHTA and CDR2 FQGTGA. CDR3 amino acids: CASSKIQSGEDEQFF. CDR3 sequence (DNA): TGTGCCAGCAGCAAAATACAGTCAGGGGAGGATGAGCAGTTCTTC.

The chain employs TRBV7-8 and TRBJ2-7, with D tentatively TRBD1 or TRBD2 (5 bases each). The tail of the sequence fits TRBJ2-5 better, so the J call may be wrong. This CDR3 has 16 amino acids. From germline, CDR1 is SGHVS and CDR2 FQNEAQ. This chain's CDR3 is CASSLMGEIMGETQYF. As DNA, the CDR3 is TGTGCCAGCAGCTTAATGGGGGAAATTATGGGAGAGACCCAGTACTTC.

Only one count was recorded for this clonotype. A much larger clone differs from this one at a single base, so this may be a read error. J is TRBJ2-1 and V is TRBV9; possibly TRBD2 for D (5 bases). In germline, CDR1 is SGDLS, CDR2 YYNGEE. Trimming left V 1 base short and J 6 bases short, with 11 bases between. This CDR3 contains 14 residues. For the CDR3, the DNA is TGTGCCAGCAGCGTAAATACCGCGGGCAATGAGCAGTTCTTC. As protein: CASSVNTAGNEQFF.

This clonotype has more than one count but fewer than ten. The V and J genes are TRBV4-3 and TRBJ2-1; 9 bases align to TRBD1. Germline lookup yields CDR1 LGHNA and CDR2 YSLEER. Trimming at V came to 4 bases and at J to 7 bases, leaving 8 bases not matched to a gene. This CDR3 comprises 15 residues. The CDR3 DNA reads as TGCGCCAGCAGCCCGACAGGGGGTCTAGGAAATGAGCAGTTCTTC. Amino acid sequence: CASSPTGGLGNEQFF.

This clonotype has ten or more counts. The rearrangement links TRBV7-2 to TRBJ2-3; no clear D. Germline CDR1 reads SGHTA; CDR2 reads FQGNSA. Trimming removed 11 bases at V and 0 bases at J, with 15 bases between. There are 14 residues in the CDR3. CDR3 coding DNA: TGTGCCGAGTCGGCTAGGGCTAGCACAGATACGCAGTATTTT. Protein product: CAESARASTDTQYF.

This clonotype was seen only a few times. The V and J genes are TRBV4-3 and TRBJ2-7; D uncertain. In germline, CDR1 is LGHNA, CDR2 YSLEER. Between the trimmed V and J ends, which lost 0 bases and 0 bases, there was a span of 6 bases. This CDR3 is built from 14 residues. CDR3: CASSQDQDSYEQYF. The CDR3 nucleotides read TGCGCCAGCAGCCAAGATCAGGACTCCTACGAGCAGTACTTC.

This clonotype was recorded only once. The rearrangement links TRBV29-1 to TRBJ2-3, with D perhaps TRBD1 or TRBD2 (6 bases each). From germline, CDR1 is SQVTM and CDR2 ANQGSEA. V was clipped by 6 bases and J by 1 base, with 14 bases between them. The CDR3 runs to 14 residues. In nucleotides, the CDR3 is TGCAGCGTCCCTGGGGGCGGGGGCACAGATACGCAGTATTTT. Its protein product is CSVPGGGGTDTQYF.

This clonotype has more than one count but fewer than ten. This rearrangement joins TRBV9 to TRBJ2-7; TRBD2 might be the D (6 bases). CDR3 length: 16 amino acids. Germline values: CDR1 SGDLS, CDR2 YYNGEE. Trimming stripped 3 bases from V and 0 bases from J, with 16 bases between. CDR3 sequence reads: CASSEGSGWGSYEQYF. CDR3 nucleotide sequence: TGTGCCAGCAGCGAGGGAAGCGGGTGGGGCTCCTACGAGCAGTACTTC.

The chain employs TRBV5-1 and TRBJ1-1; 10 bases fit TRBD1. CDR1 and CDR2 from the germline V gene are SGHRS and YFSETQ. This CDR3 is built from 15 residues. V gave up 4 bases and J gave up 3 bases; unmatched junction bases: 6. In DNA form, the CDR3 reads TGCGCCAGCAGCAAAGGGACAGGGGTTGACACTGAAGCTTTCTTT. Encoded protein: CASSKGTGVDTEAFF.

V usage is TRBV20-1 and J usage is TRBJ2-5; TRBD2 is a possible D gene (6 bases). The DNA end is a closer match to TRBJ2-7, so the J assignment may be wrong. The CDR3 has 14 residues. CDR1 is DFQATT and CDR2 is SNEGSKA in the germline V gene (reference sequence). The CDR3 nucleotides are TGCAGTGCCAGTCCCTCTAGCGTATCCTACGAGCAGTACTTC. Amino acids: CSASPSSVSYEQYF.

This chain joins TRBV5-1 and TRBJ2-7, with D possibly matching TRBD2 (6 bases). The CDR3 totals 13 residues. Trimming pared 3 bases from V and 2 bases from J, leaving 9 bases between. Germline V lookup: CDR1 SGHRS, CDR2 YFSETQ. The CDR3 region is CASSCGEAYEQYF. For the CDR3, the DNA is TGCGCCAGCAGCTGCGGGGAGGCCTACGAGCAGTACTTC.

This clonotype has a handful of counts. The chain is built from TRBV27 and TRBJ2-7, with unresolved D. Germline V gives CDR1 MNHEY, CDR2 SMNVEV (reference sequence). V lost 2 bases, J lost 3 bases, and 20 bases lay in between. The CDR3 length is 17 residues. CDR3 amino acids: CASSLASSPDAGYEQYF. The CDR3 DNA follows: TGTGCCAGCAGTTTAGCTAGTAGCCCGGATGCTGGCTACGAGCAGTACTTC.

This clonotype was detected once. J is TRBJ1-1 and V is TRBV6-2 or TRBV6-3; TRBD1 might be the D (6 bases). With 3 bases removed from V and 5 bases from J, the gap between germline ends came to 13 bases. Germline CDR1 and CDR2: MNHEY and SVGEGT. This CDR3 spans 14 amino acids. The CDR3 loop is CASSYSAGATEAFF. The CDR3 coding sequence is TGTGCCAGCAGTTATTCAGCGGGGGCTACTGAAGCTTTCTTT.

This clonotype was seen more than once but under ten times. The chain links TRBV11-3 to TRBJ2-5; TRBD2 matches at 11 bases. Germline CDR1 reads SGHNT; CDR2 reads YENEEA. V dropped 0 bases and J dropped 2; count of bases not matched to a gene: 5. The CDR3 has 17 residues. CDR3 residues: CASSLDSLAGGQETQYF. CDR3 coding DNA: TGTGCCAGCAGCTTAGATTCCCTAGCGGGGGGTCAAGAGACCCAGTACTTC.

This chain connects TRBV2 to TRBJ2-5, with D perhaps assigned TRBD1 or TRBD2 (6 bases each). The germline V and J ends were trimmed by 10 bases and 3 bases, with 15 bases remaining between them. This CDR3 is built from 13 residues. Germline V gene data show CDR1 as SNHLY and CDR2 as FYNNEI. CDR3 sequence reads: CATQGGPEETQYF. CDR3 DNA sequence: TGTGCCACCCAAGGGGGGCCTGAAGAGACCCAGTACTTC.